The entry that follows covers one T cell receptor beta chain sequence. This CDR3 spans 15 amino acids. The germline V gene has CDR1 SGHTS and CDR2 YDEGEE. V dropped 2 bases and J dropped 4; count of bases not matched to a gene: 6. TCRdb keeps only in-frame clones here, not all; method: immunoSEQ multiplex PCR. This sample carries 77,000 or so clones, around 87% of them seen once, and the ten largest clones take 0.45% to 0.55%. This sample stems from a study of OX40 agonist ivuxolimab in advanced cancers. Here the sequenced sample was CD4+ or CD8+ T cells sorted from blood, taken in a trial of the OX40 agonist ivuxolimab. The TCR comes from an adult with an advanced solid tumor such as melanoma, head and neck, liver or kidney cancer. The chain uses TRBV5-8 and TRBJ2-1; 7 nucleotides align to TRBD2. The CDR3 here is CASSLDLGGYNEQFF. The CDR3 coding sequence is TGTGCCAGCAGCTTAGATCTGGGGGGGTACAATGAGCAGTTCTTC.